This T cell receptor (beta chain) was captured by sequencing in a study of breast tumors, draining lymph nodes, adjacent tissues. Study conclusions and caveats: Tumor TCR diversity was below lymph nodes but above nontumor tissue.

Axillary draining lymph nodes of breast cancer patients supplied the node samples. The CDR3 is 15 residues long. Germline V gene sequence: CDR1 SGHDT, CDR2 YYEEEE. With V trimmed by 0 bases and J by 5 bases, 0 bases remained unmatched. This clonotype appeared many times. The antigen remains unidentified. TCRdb re-analysed the multiplex PCR reads in MiXCR, keeping a single row per CDR3 protein. The table has some 150,000 distinct CDR3 sequences, about a fifth seen once. The chain joins TRBV5-6 to TRBJ2-5, with TRBD2 matching over 14 bases. This receptor was taken from a female donor with breast cancer. Some clones in this sample may be carry-over from other donors' samples. The sample taken for sequencing was axillary lymph node tissue. The CDR3 region is CASSLGLAGGETQYF. CDR3 DNA: TGTGCCAGCAGCTTGGGACTAGCGGGAGGGGAGACCCAGTACTTC.